The sequence of this TCR beta chain was determined in a study of tumor-infiltrating lymphocytes in primary liver carcinoma. Study-level points and caveats: A small share of top clones, only about 7-24%, was found in all five tumor regions. It was in tumors, not blood, that the top-250-clone fraction was significantly higher (p = 0.039).

Each 20-30 mg portion of unsorted bulk tissue served as the source for co-extraction of RNA and DNA. Five discrete regions of every tumor underwent sampling. Every one of the tumor samples had a viable tumor cell content above 80%. A constant-region primer served to make TCR beta cDNA from about 500 ng total RNA. Employing slightly modified ARM-PCR, three nested multiplex PCR rounds were run, and these gave rise to the TCR beta libraries. In the first two PCR rounds, TRBV1-TRBV30 forward primers were paired with a C-beta reverse primer, and each round lasted roughly 9 cycles. One entry per CDR3 protein, called by TCRdb with MiXCR from the multiplex PCR reads. The table records 47,000 or so distinct CDR3 sequences, 70% to 75% of them present only once. A word on this clonotype: The target antigen is unknown.

V was pared by 1 base and J by 3 bases, with 21 bases between. The CDR3 is 18 amino acids. Per the germline V gene, CDR1 is SNHLY and CDR2 is FYNNEI. The chain uses TRBV2 and TRBJ2-5; tentatively, D is TRBD2 (6 bases). The clonotype originates from a man between 40 and 49 years old with primary liver carcinoma and hepatitis B virus infection. Specimen: liver tumor tissue from sampling region 3. The subset denotes: tumor region T3, left-lateral pole. CDR3 region: CASSEEGGLTGPEETQYF. CDR3 DNA sequence: TGTGCCAGCAGTGAAGAAGGTGGACTAACGGGCCCGGAAGAGACCCAGTACTTC.